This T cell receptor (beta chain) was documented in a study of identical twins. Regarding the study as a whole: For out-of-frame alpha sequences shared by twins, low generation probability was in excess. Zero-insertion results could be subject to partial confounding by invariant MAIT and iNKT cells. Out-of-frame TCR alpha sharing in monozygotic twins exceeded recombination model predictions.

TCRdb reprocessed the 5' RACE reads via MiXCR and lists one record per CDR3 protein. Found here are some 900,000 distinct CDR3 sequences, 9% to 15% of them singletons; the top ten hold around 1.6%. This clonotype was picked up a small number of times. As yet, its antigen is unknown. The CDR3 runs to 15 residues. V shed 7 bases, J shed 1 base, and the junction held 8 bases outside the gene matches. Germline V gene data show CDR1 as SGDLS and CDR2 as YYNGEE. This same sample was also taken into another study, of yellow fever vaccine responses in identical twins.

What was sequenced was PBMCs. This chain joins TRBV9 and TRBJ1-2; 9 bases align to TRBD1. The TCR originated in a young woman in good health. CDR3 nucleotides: TGTGCCAGCTCAAGAGAGGACAGGGGTAACTATGGCTACACCTTC. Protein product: CASSREDRGNYGYTF.